One TCR beta chain is described in this entry. In the original processing: Reference gene primer amplification yielded estimated nucleated cell counts. The assay was immunoSEQ multiplex PCR, and TCRdb's table has in-frame clones only and misses some. V and J calls plus clone size are reproduced from that table; the DNA served to infer D and trimming. In the table there are about 400,000 clones, roughly 90% of which are singletons. Trimming stripped 5 bases from V and 6 bases from J, with 17 bases between. CDR3 size: 15 residues. The germline V gene has CDR1 SEHNR and CDR2 FQNEAQ (reference sequence). The source of the sample is a study of blood T cell repertoires in COVID-19. Study background: Italy, Spain and the United States were the sources of the convalescent and acute COVID-19 samples. T cells, B-cell-depleted T cells, or PBMCs supplied cDNA or gDNA.

Participants' own reports of clinical history determined their cohort assignment. The source of this sequence is a young woman with acute COVID-19. What was sequenced was PBMCs or T cells enriched from blood (not recorded which). The chain couples TRBV7-9 to TRBJ1-5, with D possibly matching TRBD1 (6 bases). This CDR3 reads CASSQGTGQGQPQHF. The CDR3 bases are TGTGCCAGCAGCCAGGGGACGGGCCAGGGTCAGCCCCAGCATTTT.